The clone carrying this T cell receptor (beta chain) was seen a few times. Its antigen is as yet unknown. The data belong to a study of naive and memory T cell subsets. The CDR3 is 16 amino acids. Looked up from germline, CDR1 is KGHDR and CDR2 is SFDVKD. The trim removed 3 bases at V and 2 bases at J, leaving 7 bases unmatched. Study-wide results and limits: Naive repertoires, especially CD8, held a few larger clonotypes, possibly memory cells re-expressing CD45RA. From naive to CM, EM and EMRA, diversity decreased and Gini increased.

An equimolar mix of two oligonucleotides served as the beta constant-region primer for TRBC1 and TRBC2. The ligated cDNA underwent four PCR rounds using SP2 and nested alpha and beta constant-region primers. TCRdb redid the calling of the UMI-ligation and nested PCR reads with MiXCR, one entry per CDR3 protein. This table has roughly 150,000 distinct CDR3 sequences, about 20% appearing once. The clonotype was recovered from a human donor in good health. The chain couples TRBV24-1 to TRBJ2-3, with TRBD2 identical over 7 bases. Material: naive CD8+ T cells from blood. The CDR3 loop is CATSDAGDLYTDTQYF. The CDR3 nucleotides are TGTGCCACCAGTGATGCGGGAGATCTGTACACAGATACGCAGTATTTT.